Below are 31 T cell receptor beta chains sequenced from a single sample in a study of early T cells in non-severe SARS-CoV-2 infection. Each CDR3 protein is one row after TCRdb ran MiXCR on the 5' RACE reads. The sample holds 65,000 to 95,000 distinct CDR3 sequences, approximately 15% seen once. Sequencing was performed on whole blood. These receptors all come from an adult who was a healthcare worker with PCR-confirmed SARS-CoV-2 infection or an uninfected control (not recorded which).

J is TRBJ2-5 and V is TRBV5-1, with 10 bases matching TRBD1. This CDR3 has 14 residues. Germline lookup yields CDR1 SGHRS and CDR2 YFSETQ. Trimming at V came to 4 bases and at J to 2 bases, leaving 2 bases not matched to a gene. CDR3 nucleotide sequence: TGCGCCAGCAGCAGACAGGGGGCTCAAGAGACCCAGTACTTC. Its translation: CASSRQGAQETQYF.

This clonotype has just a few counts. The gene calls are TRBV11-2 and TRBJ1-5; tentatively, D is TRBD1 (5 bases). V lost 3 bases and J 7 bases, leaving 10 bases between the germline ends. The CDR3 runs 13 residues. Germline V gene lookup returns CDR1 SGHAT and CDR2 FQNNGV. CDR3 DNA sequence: TGTGCCAGCAGCTTGGGGGTAGGGCAGCCCCAGCATTTT. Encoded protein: CASSLGVGQPQHF.

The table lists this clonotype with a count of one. The CDR3 loop reads CASSLAYRDQETQYF. CDR3 DNA: TGTGCCAGCAGCTTGGCCTACAGGGACCAAGAGACCCAGTACTTC. V is TRBV5-4 and J is TRBJ2-5, with D possibly TRBD1 on 6 matching bases. Per germline, CDR1 SGHNT and CDR2 YYREEE (reference sequence). The CDR3 sequence is 15 residues long. V lost 0 bases and J lost 0, with 9 bases in between.

CDR3 bases: TGTGCCAGCAGCTTGATACACACCGGGGAGCTGTTTTTT. As protein: CASSLIHTGELFF. V is TRBV7-2 and J is TRBJ2-2; D is unresolved. V shed 3 bases and J shed 3 bases, with 5 bases lying between them. The length of the CDR3 is 13 residues. Germline V gene sequence: CDR1 SGHTA, CDR2 FQGNSA.

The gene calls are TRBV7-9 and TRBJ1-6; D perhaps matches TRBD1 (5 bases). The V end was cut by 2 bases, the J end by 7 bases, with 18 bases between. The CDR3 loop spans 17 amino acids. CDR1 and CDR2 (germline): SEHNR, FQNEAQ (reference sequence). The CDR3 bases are TGTGCCAGCAGCTTAACAGGAGGGCTTGGTAAAAATTCACCCCTCCACTTT. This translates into CASSLTGGLGKNSPLHF.

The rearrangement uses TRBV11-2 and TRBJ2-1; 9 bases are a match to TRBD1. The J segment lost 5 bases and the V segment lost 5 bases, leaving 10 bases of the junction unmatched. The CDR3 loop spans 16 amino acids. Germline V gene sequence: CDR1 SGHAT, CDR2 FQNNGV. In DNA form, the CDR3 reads TGTGCCAGCAGCCGAGTCGGGACAGGGATCAACAATGAGCAGTTCTTC. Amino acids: CASSRVGTGINNEQFF.

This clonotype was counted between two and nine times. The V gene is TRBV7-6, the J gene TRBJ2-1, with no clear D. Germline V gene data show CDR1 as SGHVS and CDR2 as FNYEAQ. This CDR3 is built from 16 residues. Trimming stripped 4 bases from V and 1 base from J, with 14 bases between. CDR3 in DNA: TGTGCCAGCAGCTCCCCCGGGCTAGGATCCTACAATGAGCAGTTCTTC. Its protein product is CASSSPGLGSYNEQFF.

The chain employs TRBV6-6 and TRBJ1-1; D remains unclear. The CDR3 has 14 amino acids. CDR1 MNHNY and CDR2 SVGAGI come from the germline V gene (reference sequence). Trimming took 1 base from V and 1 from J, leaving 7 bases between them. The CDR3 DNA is TGTGCCAGCAGTTACTACGGTACGAACACTGAAGCTTTCTTT. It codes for CASSYYGTNTEAFF.

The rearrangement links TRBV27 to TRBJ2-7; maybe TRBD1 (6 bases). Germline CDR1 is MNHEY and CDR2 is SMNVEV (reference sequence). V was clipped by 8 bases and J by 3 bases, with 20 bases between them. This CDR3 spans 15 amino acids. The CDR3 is CASAIGTIQGYEQYF. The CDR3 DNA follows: TGTGCCAGCGCCATCGGCACGATACAGGGCTACGAGCAGTACTTC.

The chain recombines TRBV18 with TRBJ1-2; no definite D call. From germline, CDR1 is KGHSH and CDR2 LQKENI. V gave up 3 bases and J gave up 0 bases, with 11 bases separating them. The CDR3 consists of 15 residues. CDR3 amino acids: CASSPRLGTNYGYTF. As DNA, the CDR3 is TGTGCCAGCTCACCGCGTTTGGGGACTAACTATGGCTACACCTTC.

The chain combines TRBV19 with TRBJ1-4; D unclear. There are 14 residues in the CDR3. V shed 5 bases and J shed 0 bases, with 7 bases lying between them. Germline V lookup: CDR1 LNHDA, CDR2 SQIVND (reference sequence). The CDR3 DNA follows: TGTGCCAGTAGTGGTCAGTCAACTAATGAAAAACTGTTTTTT. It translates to CASSGQSTNEKLFF.

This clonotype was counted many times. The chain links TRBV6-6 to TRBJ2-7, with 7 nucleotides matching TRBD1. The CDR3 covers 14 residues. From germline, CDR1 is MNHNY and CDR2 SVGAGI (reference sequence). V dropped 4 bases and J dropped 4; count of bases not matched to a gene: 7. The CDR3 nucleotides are TGTGCCAGCAGTTTTCGACAGGGCCCGTACGAGCAGTACTTC. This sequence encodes CASSFRQGPYEQYF.

For the CDR3, the DNA is TGTGCCAGCAGTGAATCGGGCAGCCCTTTTCTCCACACTGAAGCTTTCTTT. It yields the protein CASSESGSPFLHTEAFF. V is TRBV2 and J is TRBJ1-1; no clear D gene. Trimming pared 2 bases from V and 3 bases from J, leaving 19 bases between. CDR3 length: 17 residues. Germline CDR1 is SNHLY and CDR2 is FYNNEI.

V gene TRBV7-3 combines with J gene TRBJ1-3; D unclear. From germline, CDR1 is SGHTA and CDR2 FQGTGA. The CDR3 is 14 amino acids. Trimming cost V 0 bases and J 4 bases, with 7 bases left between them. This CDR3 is CASSLTGFGNTIYF. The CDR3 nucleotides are TGTGCCAGCAGCTTAACGGGGTTCGGAAACACCATATATTTT.

Here the CDR3 DNA reads TGTGCCAGCAGCGTAACAGGGGGGATGGGAACTGAAGCTTTCTTT. Translating gives CASSVTGGMGTEAFF. The V call is TRBV12-3 or TRBV12-4, the J call TRBJ1-1, with 8 bases fitting TRBD1. J was trimmed by 5 bases and V by 6 bases; bases with no gene match: 11. The CDR3 consists of 15 residues.

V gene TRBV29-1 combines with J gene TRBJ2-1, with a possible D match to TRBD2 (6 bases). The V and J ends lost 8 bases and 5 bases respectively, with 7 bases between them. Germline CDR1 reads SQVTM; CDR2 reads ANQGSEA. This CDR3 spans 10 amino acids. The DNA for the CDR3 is TGCAGCTGGGGGGACAATGAGCAGTTCTTC. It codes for CSWGDNEQFF.

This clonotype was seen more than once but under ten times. CDR3 DNA sequence: TGTGCCATCAGTGAAGGCGGGGGGGCCGGAGAGACCCAGTACTTC. The encoded protein is CAISEGGGAGETQYF. V and J are TRBV10-3 and TRBJ2-5; 9 bases agree with TRBD2. The J segment lost 4 bases and the V segment lost 3 bases, leaving 6 bases of the junction unmatched. The CDR3 covers 15 residues. Germline lookup yields CDR1 ENHRY and CDR2 SYGVKD.

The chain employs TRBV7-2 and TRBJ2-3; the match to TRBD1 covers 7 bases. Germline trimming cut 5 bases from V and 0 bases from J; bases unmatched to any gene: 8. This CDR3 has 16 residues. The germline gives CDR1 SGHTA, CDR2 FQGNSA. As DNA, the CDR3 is TGTGCCAGCAGCCCGCAGGGACAGCTTAGCACAGATACGCAGTATTTT. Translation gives CASSPQGQLSTDTQYF. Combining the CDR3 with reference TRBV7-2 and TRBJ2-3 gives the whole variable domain GAGVSQSPSNKVTEKGKDVELRCDPISGHTALYWYRQSLGQGLEFLIYFQGNSAPDKSGLPSDRFSAERTGGSVSTLTIQRTQQEDSAVYLCASSPQGQLSTDTQYFGPGTRLTVL.

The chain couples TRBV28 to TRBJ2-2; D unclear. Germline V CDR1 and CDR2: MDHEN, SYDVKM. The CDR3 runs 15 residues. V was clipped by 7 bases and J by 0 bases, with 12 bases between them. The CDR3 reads CASTLVGSNTGELFF. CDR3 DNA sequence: TGTGCCAGCACCCTGGTAGGATCGAACACCGGGGAGCTGTTTTTT.

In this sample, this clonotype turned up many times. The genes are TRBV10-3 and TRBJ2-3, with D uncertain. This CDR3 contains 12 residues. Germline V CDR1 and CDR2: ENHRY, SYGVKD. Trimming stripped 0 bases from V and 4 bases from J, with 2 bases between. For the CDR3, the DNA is TGTGCCATCAGTGAGTCATCAGATACGCAGTATTTT. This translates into CAISESSDTQYF.

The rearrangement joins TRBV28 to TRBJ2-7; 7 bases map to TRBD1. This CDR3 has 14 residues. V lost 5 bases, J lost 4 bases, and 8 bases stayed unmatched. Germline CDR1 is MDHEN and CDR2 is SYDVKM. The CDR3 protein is CASSPSGTAYEQYF. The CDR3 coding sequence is TGTGCCAGCAGTCCATCCGGGACAGCATACGAGCAGTACTTC.

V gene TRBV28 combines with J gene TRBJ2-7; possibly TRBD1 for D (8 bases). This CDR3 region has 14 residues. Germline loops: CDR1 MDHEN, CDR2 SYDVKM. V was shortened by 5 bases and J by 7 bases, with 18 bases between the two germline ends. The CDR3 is CASSPWTGREEQYF. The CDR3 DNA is TGTGCCAGCAGTCCCTGGACAGGGAGGGAGGAGCAGTACTTC.

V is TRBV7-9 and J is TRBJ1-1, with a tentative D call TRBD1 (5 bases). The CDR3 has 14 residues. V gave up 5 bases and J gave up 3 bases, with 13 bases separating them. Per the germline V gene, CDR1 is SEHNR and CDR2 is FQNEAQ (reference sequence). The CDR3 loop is CASSPVGRDTEAFF. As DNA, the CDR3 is TGTGCCAGCAGCCCGGTCGGCAGGGACACTGAAGCTTTCTTT. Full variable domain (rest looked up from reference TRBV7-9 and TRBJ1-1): DTGVSQNPRHKITKRGQNVTFRCDPISEHNRLYWYRQTLGQGPEFLTYFQNEAQLEKSRLLSDRFSAERPKGSFSTLEIQRTEQGDSAMYLCASSPVGRDTEAFFGQGTRLTVV.

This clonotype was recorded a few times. As DNA, the CDR3 is TGTGCCACCAGACTAGGACAGGCCCAGATTGGAAACACCATATATTTT. It translates to CATRLGQAQIGNTIYF. The genes are TRBV6-5 and TRBJ1-3, with 7 positions matching TRBD1. Germline V gene lookup returns CDR1 MNHEY and CDR2 SVGAGI. Germline trimming cut 10 bases from V and 3 bases from J; bases unmatched to any gene: 15. This CDR3 spans 16 amino acids.

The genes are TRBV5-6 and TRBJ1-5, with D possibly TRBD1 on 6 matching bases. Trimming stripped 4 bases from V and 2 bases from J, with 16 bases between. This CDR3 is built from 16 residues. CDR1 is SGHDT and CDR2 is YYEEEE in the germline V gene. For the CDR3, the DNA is TGTGCCAGCAGCCGTTCTGGGTGGACAGGCAATCAGCCCCAGCATTTT. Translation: CASSRSGWTGNQPQHF.

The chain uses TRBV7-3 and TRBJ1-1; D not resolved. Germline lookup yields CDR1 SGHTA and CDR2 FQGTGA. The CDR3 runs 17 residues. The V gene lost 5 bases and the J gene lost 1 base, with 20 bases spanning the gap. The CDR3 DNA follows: TGTGCCAGCAGCCTAGAACTAACGACGCTGGGGAACACTGAAGCTTTCTTT. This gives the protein CASSLELTTLGNTEAFF.

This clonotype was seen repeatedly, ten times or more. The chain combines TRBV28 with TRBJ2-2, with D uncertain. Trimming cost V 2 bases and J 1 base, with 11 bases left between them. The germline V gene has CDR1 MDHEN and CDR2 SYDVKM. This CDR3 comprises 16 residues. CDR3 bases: TGTGCCAGCAGTTTAGGGCAGATACTGAACACCGGGGAGCTGTTTTTT. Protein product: CASSLGQILNTGELFF.

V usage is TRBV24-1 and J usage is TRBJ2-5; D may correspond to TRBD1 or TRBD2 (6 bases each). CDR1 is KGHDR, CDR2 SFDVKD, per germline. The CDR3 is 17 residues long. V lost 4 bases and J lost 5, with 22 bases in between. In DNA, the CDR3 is TGTGCCACCAGTGAACGCCGGGGGCTGACCGGAGGGGAGACCCAGTACTTC. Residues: CATSERRGLTGGETQYF.

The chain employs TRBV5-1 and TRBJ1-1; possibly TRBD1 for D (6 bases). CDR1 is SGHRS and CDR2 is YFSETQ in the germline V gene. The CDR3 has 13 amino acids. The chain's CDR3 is CASGESSRTEAFF. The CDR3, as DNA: TGCGCGTCAGGGGAAAGTAGTAGGACTGAAGCTTTCTTT. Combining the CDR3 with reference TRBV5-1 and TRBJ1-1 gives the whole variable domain KAGVTQTPRYLIKTRGQQVTLSCSPISGHRSVSWYQQTPGQGLQFLFEYFSETQRNKGNFPGRFSGRQFSNSRSEMNVSTLELGDSALYLCASGESSRTEAFFGQGTRLTVV.

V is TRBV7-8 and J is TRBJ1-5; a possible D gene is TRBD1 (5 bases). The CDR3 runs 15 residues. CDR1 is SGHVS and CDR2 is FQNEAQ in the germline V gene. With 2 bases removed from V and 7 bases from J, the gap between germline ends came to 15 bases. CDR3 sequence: CASSLNRTPRQPQHF. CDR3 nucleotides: TGTGCCAGCAGCTTAAACCGGACACCCCGCCAGCCCCAGCATTTT.

The CDR3 bases are TGCGCCAGCAGAGGGGGTTTAAGCGGGAGCCCAACCTACGAGCAGTACTTC. Its translation is CASRGGLSGSPTYEQYF. This chain links TRBV5-1 with TRBJ2-7, with 8 positions matching TRBD2. V trimming: 5 bases; J trimming: 2 bases; junction bases outside the gene matches: 15. Germline CDR1 and CDR2: SGHRS and YFSETQ. CDR3 size: 17 residues. Supplemented by reference TRBV5-1 and TRBJ2-7, the full variable domain reads KAGVTQTPRYLIKTRGQQVTLSCSPISGHRSVSWYQQTPGQGLQFLFEYFSETQRNKGNFPGRFSGRQFSNSRSEMNVSTLELGDSALYLCASRGGLSGSPTYEQYFGPGTRLTVT.